Below, one TCR beta chain is given with its context. V lost 5 bases, J lost 6 bases, and 10 bases lay in between. This CDR3 has 12 amino acids. CDR1 is SQVTM and CDR2 is ANQGSEA in the germline V gene. The data were obtained in a study of CD8 T cells in Susac syndrome. RNA in amounts of roughly 0.5 to 1 ug was reverse transcribed with random hexamers. TCRdb reprocessed the immunoSEQ multiplex PCR reads with MiXCR, giving one entry per CDR3 protein. The sample carries approximately 150,000 distinct CDR3 sequences, approximately 94% recorded once. Sequences were obtained from CD4+ T cells from PBMCs. The chain uses TRBV29-1 and TRBJ1-4, with D perhaps TRBD1 (5 bases). The receptor's source is a human donor with multiple sclerosis. The CDR3 coding sequence is TGCAGCGTTAGCAGGGTCGATGAAAAACTGTTTTTT. Translation gives CSVSRVDEKLFF.